This record covers a single T cell receptor beta chain. This sample is drawn from a study of blood T cell repertoires in COVID-19. Whole-study context: Researchers got acute and convalescent COVID-19 samples from the United States, Italy and Spain. PBMCs, B-cell-depleted T cells, or T cells provided the cDNA or gDNA that made up the material.

As handled by the study authors: Cell counts per sample came from amplifying reference gene primers. TCRdb's copy holds only in-frame clones and misses some; the assay was immunoSEQ multiplex PCR. V and J calls and clone size are those listed in that table; D and trimming were worked out from the DNA. The sample has 68,000 or so clones, approximately 80% seen once. There are 15 residues in the CDR3. CDR1 KGHSH and CDR2 LQKENI come from the germline V gene. V dropped 0 bases and J dropped 1; count of bases not matched to a gene: 0. The sequencing input was peripheral blood. The TCR comes from a woman between 50 and 59 years old with acute or convalescent COVID-19. The chain uses TRBV18 and TRBJ1-1; 9 nucleotides align to TRBD1. In DNA form, the CDR3 reads TGTGCCAGCTCACCACCGACAGGGGGGAACACTGAAGCTTTCTTT. Its protein product is CASSPPTGGNTEAFF. Full variable domain (rest looked up from reference TRBV18 and TRBJ1-1): NAGVMQNPRHLVRRRGQEARLRCSPMKGHSHVYWYRQLPEEGLKFMVYLQKENIIDESGMPKERFSAEFPKEGPSILRIQQVVRGDSAAYFCASSPPTGGNTEAFFGQGTRLTVV.